This TCR beta chain comes out of a study of blood T cell repertoires in COVID-19. Study details: COVID-19 samples collected from the United States, Italy and Spain covered acute and convalescent phases.

Per the germline V gene, CDR1 is SQVTM and CDR2 is ANQGSEA. V was trimmed by 4 bases and J by 6 bases, leaving 16 bases between them. The CDR3 consists of 13 residues. Produced via immunoSEQ multiplex PCR; TCRdb's table is partial and in-frame only. In the table there are about 50,000 clones, over 80% of which are singletons. Sequenced input: peripheral blood. The chain joins TRBV29-1 to TRBJ2-7, with D perhaps TRBD2 (6 bases). The sequence derives from a man between 70 and 80 years old with active COVID-19. CDR3 DNA sequence: TGCAGCGTTGCCGGGAGATTTGGGATCGAGCAGTACTTC. It translates to CSVAGRFGIEQYF.